The T cell receptor (beta chain) described here comes from a study of blood T cell repertoires in COVID-19. At the level of the study: COVID-19 samples collected from the United States, Italy and Spain covered acute and convalescent phases. From T cells, B-cell-depleted T cells, or PBMCs came the material, which was cDNA or gDNA.

The authors' processing: Amplification of reference gene primers was used by the study to estimate nucleated cell counts. Libraries were prepared by immunoSEQ multiplex PCR; TCRdb keeps only in-frame clonotypes and omits some of them. V, J and clone size are taken as reported in that table, and D and trimming were inferred from the DNA itself. Of 30,000 to 35,000 clones listed, 83% were seen once; the top ten hold 3% to 4%. The sequence was obtained from a man aged 50 to 59 with acute or convalescent COVID-19. The sequenced sample was peripheral blood.

The CDR3 bases are TGTGCCAGTATCGGGACTCAAGAGACCCAGTACTTC. It specifies CASIGTQETQYF. The rearrangement joins TRBV19 to TRBJ2-5; D possibly corresponds to TRBD2 (6 bases). CDR3 length: 12 residues. Germline V lookup: CDR1 LNHDA, CDR2 SQIVND (reference sequence). The V end lost 7 bases, the J end lost 2 bases, and 8 bases lay between the germline ends.